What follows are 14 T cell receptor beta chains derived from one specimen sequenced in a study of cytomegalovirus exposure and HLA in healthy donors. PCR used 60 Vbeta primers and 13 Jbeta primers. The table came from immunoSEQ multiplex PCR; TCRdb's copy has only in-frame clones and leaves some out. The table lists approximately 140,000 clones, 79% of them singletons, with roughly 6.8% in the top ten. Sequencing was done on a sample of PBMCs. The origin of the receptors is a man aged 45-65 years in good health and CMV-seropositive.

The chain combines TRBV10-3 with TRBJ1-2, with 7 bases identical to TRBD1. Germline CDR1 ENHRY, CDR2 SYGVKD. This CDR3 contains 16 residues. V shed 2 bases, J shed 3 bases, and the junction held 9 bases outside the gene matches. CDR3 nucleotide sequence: TGTGCCATCAGTGAGGCGTCCCGGGACAGCTACTATGGCTACACCTTC. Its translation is CAISEASRDSYYGYTF.

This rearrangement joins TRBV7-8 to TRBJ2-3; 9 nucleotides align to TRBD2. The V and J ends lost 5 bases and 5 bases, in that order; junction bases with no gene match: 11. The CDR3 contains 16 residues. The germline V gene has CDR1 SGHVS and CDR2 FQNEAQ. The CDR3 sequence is CASSLGSSGRRDTQYF. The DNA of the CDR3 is TGTGCCAGCAGCCTAGGGTCCAGCGGGAGGCGAGATACGCAGTATTTT.

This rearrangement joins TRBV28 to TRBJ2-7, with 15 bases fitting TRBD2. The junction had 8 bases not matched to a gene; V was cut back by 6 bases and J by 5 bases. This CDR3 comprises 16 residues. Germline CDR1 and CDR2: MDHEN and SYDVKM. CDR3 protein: CASRPGGLAGGNEQYF. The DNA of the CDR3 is TGTGCCAGCAGGCCGGGGGGACTAGCGGGAGGAAACGAGCAGTACTTC.

Written as DNA, the CDR3 is TGTGCCAGCAGTTTACTTGGGTTCAGCACAGAAAACTATAATTCACCCCTCCACTTT. This gives the protein CASSLLGFSTENYNSPLHF. The chain has TRBV28 and TRBJ1-6; D uncertain. Germline CDR1 is MDHEN and CDR2 is SYDVKM. V lost 2 bases and J lost 3, with 20 bases in between. The CDR3 sequence is 19 residues long.

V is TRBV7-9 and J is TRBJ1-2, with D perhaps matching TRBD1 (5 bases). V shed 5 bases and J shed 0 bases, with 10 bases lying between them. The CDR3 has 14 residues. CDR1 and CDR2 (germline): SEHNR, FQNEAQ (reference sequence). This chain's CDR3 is CASSPGGANYGYTF. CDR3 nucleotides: TGTGCCAGCAGCCCCGGGGGAGCTAACTATGGCTACACCTTC.

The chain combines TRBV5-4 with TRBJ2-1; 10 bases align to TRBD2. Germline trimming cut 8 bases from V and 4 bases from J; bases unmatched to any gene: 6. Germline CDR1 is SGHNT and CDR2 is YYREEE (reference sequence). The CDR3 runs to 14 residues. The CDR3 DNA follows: TGTGCCAGTACCTCTAGCGGGAGTTACAATGAGCAGTTCTTC. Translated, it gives CASTSSGSYNEQFF.

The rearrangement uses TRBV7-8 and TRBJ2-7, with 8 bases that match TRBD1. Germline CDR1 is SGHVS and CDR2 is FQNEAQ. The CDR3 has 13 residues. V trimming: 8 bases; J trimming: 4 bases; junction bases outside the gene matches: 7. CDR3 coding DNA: TGTGCCAGCGGCAGGACAGGGTCTTACGAGCAGTACTTC. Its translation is CASGRTGSYEQYF. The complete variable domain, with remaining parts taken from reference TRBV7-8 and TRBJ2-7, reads GAGVSQSPRYKVAKRGQDVALRCDPISGHVSLFWYQQALGQGPEFLTYFQNEAQLDKSGLPSDRFFAERPEGSVSTLKIQRTQQEDSAVYLCASGRTGSYEQYFGPGTRLTVT.

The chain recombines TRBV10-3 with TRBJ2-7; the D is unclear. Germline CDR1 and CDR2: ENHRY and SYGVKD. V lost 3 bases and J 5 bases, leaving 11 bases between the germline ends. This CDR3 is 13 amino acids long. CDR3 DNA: TGTGCCATCAGTGATATCGAGTCGGACGAGCAGTACTTC. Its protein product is CAISDIESDEQYF.

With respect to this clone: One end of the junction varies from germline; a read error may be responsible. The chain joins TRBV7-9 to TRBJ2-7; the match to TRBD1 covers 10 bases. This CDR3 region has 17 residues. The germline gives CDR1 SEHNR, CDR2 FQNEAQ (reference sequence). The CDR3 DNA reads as TGTTCCAGCAGCTTACGGGACAGGGGATCCCCTACGGGCGAGCAGTACTTC. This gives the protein CSSSLRDRGSPTGEQYF.

CDR3 DNA: TGTGCCAGCAGCTTAGATCCGAGCACAGATACGCAGTATTTT. Its protein is CASSLDPSTDTQYF. The chain couples TRBV11-3 to TRBJ2-3; D gene ambiguous. Germline CDR1 is SGHNT and CDR2 is YENEEA. This CDR3 spans 14 amino acids. Trimming pared 0 bases from V and 0 bases from J, leaving 4 bases between.

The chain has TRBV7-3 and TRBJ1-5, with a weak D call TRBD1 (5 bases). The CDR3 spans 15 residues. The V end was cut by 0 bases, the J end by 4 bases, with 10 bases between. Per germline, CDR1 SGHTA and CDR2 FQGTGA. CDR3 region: CASSLTLGLNQPQHF. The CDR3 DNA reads TGTGCCAGCAGCTTAACCCTGGGGCTTAATCAGCCCCAGCATTTT.

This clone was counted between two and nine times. This CDR3 reads CASSLGTGGNTEAFF. CDR3 in DNA: TGTGCCAGCAGCTTGGGGACAGGGGGGAACACTGAAGCTTTCTTT. The chain joins TRBV5-6 to TRBJ1-1; TRBD1 matches 10 bases. Germline V lookup: CDR1 SGHDT, CDR2 YYEEEE. The CDR3 length is 15 residues. V shed 0 bases, J shed 1 base, and the junction held 0 bases outside the gene matches.

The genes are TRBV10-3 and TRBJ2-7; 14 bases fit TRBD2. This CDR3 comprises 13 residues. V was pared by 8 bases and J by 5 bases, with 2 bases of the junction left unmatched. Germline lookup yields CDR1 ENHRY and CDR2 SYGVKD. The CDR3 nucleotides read TGTGCCATCGGGACTAGCGGGAGCCACGAGCAGTACTTC. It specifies CAIGTSGSHEQYF.

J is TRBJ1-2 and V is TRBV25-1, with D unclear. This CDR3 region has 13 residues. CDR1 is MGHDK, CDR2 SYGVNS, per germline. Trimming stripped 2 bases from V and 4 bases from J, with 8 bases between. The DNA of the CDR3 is TGTGCCAGCAGTGAAGAGGCCGGCTATGGCTACACCTTC. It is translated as CASSEEAGYGYTF.